This TCR beta chain appears in the sequencing data of a study of blood T cell repertoires in COVID-19 (dated by TCRdb to 2020 to 2022). Regarding the complete study: The collaborator samples originated in the United States, Italy and Spain and spanned the acute and convalescent phases of COVID-19. Nearly every sample came with metadata listing a de-identified subject ID, COVID-19 status, age in years and sex. The prospective study material was composed of cDNA or gDNA derived from T cells, B-cell-depleted T cells, or PBMCs. Samples came from the ongoing ImmuneRACE study (first 160 participants) plus 1,254 subjects from 6 global collaborators. HLA class I and class II types, where available, came from metadata supplied by the sample provider rather than from assay-based typing. The repertoires were released in a freely available public database intended as a resource for research on the immune response to SARS-CoV-2. Deeply sampled blood TCRbeta repertoires from subjects exposed to, actively infected with, or recovered from COVID-19 were included in the dataset. General findings and caveats noted by the study authors: Clinical and demographic metadata were provided uncurated, with the amount varying by source and participant.

TCRbeta CDR3 regions were amplified from genomic DNA by means of the immunoSEQ Assay, a bias-controlled multiplex PCR. The authors' analysis ran thus. The number of nucleated cells in each sample was estimated from the amplification of reference gene primers within the assay. Sequence reads were collapsed and filtered to measure the absolute abundance of every unique TCRbeta CDR3 rearrangement. For each sample, productive Simpson clonality was calculated by taking the square root of Simpson's diversity index across productive rearrangements. Imported from immuneACCESS, the table was reduced by TCRdb to in-frame sequences with V and J called. These copies leave out some clones; in studies compared against another copy, an unresolved V gene accounts for under half, and the cause of the remainder is not known. D and trimming come from the DNA, and the V and J calls and clone size come from that table. Here the sample has about 87,000 clones; around 86% occur a single time. Around 5% of the sample rests with the top ten.

Whole blood was collected in K2EDTA tubes by collaborating institutions according to the institutions' own protocols. For TCRbeta analysis, collaborators shipped samples in one of three forms: frozen whole blood, isolated PBMCs, or DNA extracted from either of those sample types. This clone was recorded a few times. The clone's antigen remains unknown. One base away there is no much larger clone; base qualities are not given. CDR3 length: 15 amino acids, cysteine to phenylalanine. The read is trimmed to its CDR3 DNA, 45 bases read in frame from base 1. The CDR1 and CDR2 encoded by the germline V gene (reference sequence) are LNHDA and SQIVND. Germline trimming: 3 bases from V, 2 bases from J; junction bases outside gene matches: 3.

The source is a man aged 40-49 years with acute or convalescent COVID-19. This sequence uses TRBV19 and TRBJ1-5; the junction holds 8 bases that match TRBD1. Sequenced input: peripheral blood. CDR3 reads: CASSMMGQGNQPQHF. In nucleotides, the sequence is TGTGCCAGTAGTATGATGGGACAGGGCAATCAGCCCCAGCATTTT.